This T cell receptor beta chain is from a study of CD8+CD57+ T cells in acquired aplastic anemia. Before being chosen for sequencing, patients had shown CD8+CD57+ cell expansion by flow cytometry. Diagnosis of severe acquired aplastic anemia applied to all patients. The CDR3 contains 15 residues. Germline CDR1 reads SGHNT; CDR2 reads YYREEE (reference sequence). Losses at the gene ends were 2 bases for V and 2 bases for J; bases not matched to a gene: 7. Study results and caveats: Patients did not significantly differ from controls in CD8+ Simpson's diversity. Roughly 30 CD8+ CDR3 sequences occurred in both the patients and the controls.

TCR beta VDJ and CDR3 profiling used genomic DNA as template. One entry per CDR3 protein results from TCRdb running MiXCR on the reads. Here the sample spans approximately 260,000 distinct CDR3 sequences, 70% to 85% being singletons. This clonotype was seen just once. Its matching antigen is unknown. The TCR was taken from a human donor with aplastic anemia. The V call is TRBV5-4, the J call TRBJ2-7, with TRBD2 matching over 7 bases. The sequencing input was sorted CD4+, CD8+, or CD8+CD57+ T cells (not recorded which) from PBMCs. In DNA, the CDR3 is TGTGCCAGCAGCTTTACTAGCGACTTCCCCTACGAGCAGTACTTC. Translated: CASSFTSDFPYEQYF.